These 27 T cell receptor beta chains were all obtained from the same sample, sequenced in a study of blood T cell repertoires in COVID-19 (dated by TCRdb to about 2020). The library was obtained by the immunoSEQ multiplex PCR assay. The table was pulled from immuneACCESS by TCRdb, which kept in-frame rearrangements only. Such tables lose some clones; where checked, under half of the loss comes from unresolved V genes, and the rest has no known cause. The sample data list approximately 410,000 clones, and 86% of these were observed just once. Around 1.4% of the sample lies in the top ten. Sequenced input: peripheral blood. The source of these receptors is a woman between 25 and 40 years old with active or convalescent COVID-19.

This chain uses TRBV2 with TRBJ1-1, with 10 bases identical to TRBD1. Trimming at V came to 6 bases and at J to 4 bases, leaving 2 bases not matched to a gene. Germline V gives CDR1 SNHLY, CDR2 FYNNEI. This CDR3 is built from 13 residues. The CDR3 here is CASSGQGGTEAFF. The CDR3 DNA reads as TGTGCCAGCAGCGGACAGGGGGGCACTGAAGCTTTCTTT. Looking up the rest from reference TRBV2 and TRBJ1-1 gives the full variable domain: EPEVTQTPSHQVTQMGQEVILRCVPISNHLYFYWYRQILGQKVEFLVSFYNNEISEKSEIFDDQFSVERPDGSNFTLKIRSTKLEDSAMYFCASSGQGGTEAFFGQGTRLTVV.

The chain has TRBV5-6 and TRBJ2-1; 10 bases are a match to TRBD1. The J segment lost 12 bases and the V segment lost 3 bases, leaving 3 bases of the junction unmatched. CDR3 size: 12 residues. Germline values: CDR1 SGHDT, CDR2 YYEEEE. CDR3 protein: CASSWGTGVQFF. The CDR3 DNA reads TGTGCCAGCAGCTGGGGGACAGGGGTGCAGTTCTTC.

This rearrangement joins TRBV6-5 to TRBJ1-2; D ambiguous. CDR1 and CDR2 (germline): MNHEY, SVGAGI. V was trimmed by 2 bases and J by 6 bases, leaving 19 bases between them. This CDR3 is 16 amino acids long. The CDR3 sequence: CASSYVSLGFSDGYTF. In DNA, the CDR3 is TGTGCCAGCAGTTACGTCTCACTTGGGTTCAGCGATGGCTACACCTTC.

This rearrangement joins TRBV24-1 to TRBJ2-2; TRBD1 might be the D (5 bases). The V gene's germline CDR1 is KGHDR and CDR2 SFDVKD. Trimming shortened V by 4 bases and J by 7 bases, and 6 bases separated the two germline ends. This CDR3 is 12 amino acids long. CDR3 sequence (DNA): TGTGCCACCAGTGACAGGGACGGGGAGCTGTTTTTT. Translated: CATSDRDGELFF.

The table lists this clone with a few counts. V is TRBV7-9 and J is TRBJ1-1; D is unresolved. There are 14 residues in the CDR3. The V gene's germline CDR1 is SEHNR and CDR2 FQNEAQ (reference sequence). V was clipped by 0 bases and J by 1 base, with 6 bases between them. CDR3 loop: CASSLAQPNTEAFF. Written as DNA, the CDR3 is TGTGCCAGCAGCTTAGCACAGCCGAACACTGAAGCTTTCTTT.

The J gene is TRBJ2-1, the V gene TRBV5-1, with 7 bases matching TRBD1. V shed 5 bases and J 2 bases; nucleotides not matched to a gene: 1. Per the germline V gene, CDR1 is SGHRS and CDR2 is YFSETQ. The CDR3 covers 13 residues. CDR3 protein: CASRTGTYNEQFF. CDR3 nucleotides: TGCGCCAGCAGGACAGGGACCTACAATGAGCAGTTCTTC.

This clone was seen once. The chain recombines TRBV19 with TRBJ1-1; a weak D match, TRBD1 (6 bases). The CDR3 contains 11 residues. Germline V gene data show CDR1 as LNHDA and CDR2 as SQIVND (reference sequence). V lost 8 bases to trimming and J lost 6 bases, with 10 bases between them. CDR3 sequence (DNA): TGTGCCAGTGCGCGACAGGCTGAAGCTTTCTTT. Protein: CASARQAEAFF.

The rearrangement links TRBV5-5 to TRBJ2-1; perhaps TRBD1 as D (6 bases). Trimming took off 5 bases at V and 4 bases at J, with 25 bases between the two ends. Germline V gene data show CDR1 as SGHKS and CDR2 as YYEKEE (reference sequence). This CDR3 comprises 18 residues. This CDR3 reads CASSPVGGGVAPYNEQFF. CDR3 nucleotide sequence: TGTGCCAGCAGTCCCGTTGGGGGCGGAGTAGCGCCATACAATGAGCAGTTCTTC.

The V gene is TRBV3-1 (or the pseudogene TRBV3-2), the J gene TRBJ1-2, with TRBD1 matching over 9 bases. The germline gives CDR1 LGHDT, CDR2 YNNKEL (reference sequence). This CDR3 contains 16 residues. V was clipped by 3 bases and J by 3 bases; unmatched bases: 8. The CDR3 nucleotides read TGTGCCAGCAGCCATCCCGGGACAGGGTTATACTATGGCTACACCTTC. Its translation is CASSHPGTGLYYGYTF.

The chain links TRBV11-2 to TRBJ2-3; D may be TRBD2 (5 bases). The germline V and J ends were trimmed by 1 base and 6 bases, with 17 bases remaining between them. The CDR3 sequence is 16 residues long. CDR1 and CDR2 from the germline V gene are SGHAT and FQNNGV. The CDR3 nucleotides are TGTGCCAGCAGCTTAGCGGGAAGGCTGGGTCTGGATACGCAGTATTTT. Its translation: CASSLAGRLGLDTQYF.

The V call is TRBV19, the J call TRBJ1-1; D is uncertain. Germline V gene sequence: CDR1 LNHDA, CDR2 SQIVND (reference sequence). Trimming took off 5 bases at V and 3 bases at J, with 13 bases between the two ends. CDR3 length: 14 amino acids. The CDR3 protein is CASSSPGRDTEAFF. DNA of the CDR3: TGTGCCAGTAGTTCGCCAGGAAGAGACACTGAAGCTTTCTTT.

V is TRBV24-1 and J is TRBJ2-5, with D maybe TRBD1 (8 bases). Deletions cut 1 base from V and 5 bases from J, with 16 bases between. The length of the CDR3 is 16 residues. Germline V gene data show CDR1 as KGHDR and CDR2 as SFDVKD. CDR3 loop: CATSDFDRGGQETQYF. DNA for the CDR3: TGTGCCACCAGTGATTTCGACAGGGGAGGGCAGGAGACCCAGTACTTC.

The chain links TRBV19 to TRBJ1-1; 7 bases align to TRBD1. The junction had 13 bases not matched to a gene; V was cut back by 5 bases and J by 1 base. The germline V gene has CDR1 LNHDA and CDR2 SQIVND (reference sequence). This CDR3 comprises 17 residues. The CDR3 loop reads CASSANRGWRPNTEAFF. For the CDR3, the DNA is TGTGCCAGTAGTGCCAACAGGGGTTGGAGACCGAACACTGAAGCTTTCTTT.

This sequence joins TRBV5-1 and TRBJ2-1; TRBD2 aligns across 11 bases. The CDR3 sequence is 15 residues long. J was trimmed by 10 bases and V by 4 bases; bases with no gene match: 10. Germline values: CDR1 SGHRS, CDR2 YFSETQ. The CDR3 is CASSPLAGGNGEQFF. In nucleotides, the CDR3 is TGCGCCAGCAGCCCCCTAGCGGGAGGTAATGGGGAGCAGTTCTTC.

In its sample, this clone was seen a few times. Other DNA sequences in the sample encode the same CDR3. The chain uses TRBV5-1 and TRBJ2-5; 7 bases are a match to TRBD2. Per the germline V gene, CDR1 is SGHRS and CDR2 is YFSETQ. This CDR3 is built from 15 residues. The V and J ends lost 0 bases and 0 bases, in that order; junction bases with no gene match: 2. The CDR3: CASSLAGTNQETQYF. The CDR3 DNA is TGCGCCAGCAGCTTGGCCGGGACTAACCAAGAGACCCAGTACTTC. The full variable domain, rest sourced from reference TRBV5-1 and TRBJ2-5, is KAGVTQTPRYLIKTRGQQVTLSCSPISGHRSVSWYQQTPGQGLQFLFEYFSETQRNKGNFPGRFSGRQFSNSRSEMNVSTLELGDSALYLCASSLAGTNQETQYFGPGTRLLVL.

This clone was counted once. This chain uses TRBV5-1 with TRBJ1-2, with D unresolved. Trimming removed 1 base from V and 2 bases from J, with 9 bases in between. The CDR3 is 14 residues long. CDR1 SGHRS and CDR2 YFSETQ come from the germline V gene. The CDR3 DNA follows: TGCGCCAGCAGCTTGACAGATTACAACTATGGCTACACCTTC. Protein product: CASSLTDYNYGYTF.

The CDR3 region is CASRTGRDEKLFF. Here the CDR3 DNA reads TGTGCCAGCAGGACAGGGCGGGATGAAAAACTGTTTTTT. The chain has TRBV12-3 or TRBV12-4 and TRBJ1-4; TRBD1 matches 7 bases. CDR3 length: 13 residues. Germline trimming cut 6 bases from V and 6 bases from J; bases unmatched to any gene: 4.

This chain uses TRBV18 with TRBJ1-2; 11 bases map to TRBD1. The CDR3 has 18 residues. Per the germline V gene, CDR1 is KGHSH and CDR2 is LQKENI. Trimming at V came to 4 bases and at J to 4 bases, leaving 14 bases not matched to a gene. CDR3 nucleotide sequence: TGTGCCAGCTCACTCTTTGAGGACAGGGGGCGATCTGCCTATGGCTACACCTTC. This encodes CASSLFEDRGRSAYGYTF.

The V and J genes are TRBV5-1 and TRBJ1-2; 7 bases agree with TRBD1. CDR1 and CDR2 (germline): SGHRS, YFSETQ. The CDR3 runs to 12 residues. V lost 6 bases and J lost 4; bases outside the gene matches: 3. The CDR3 region has the DNA TGCGCCAGCACCCAGGGGGGCTATGGCTACACCTTC. This gives the protein CASTQGGYGYTF. The entire variable domain, with the rest obtained from reference TRBV5-1 and TRBJ1-2, is as follows: KAGVTQTPRYLIKTRGQQVTLSCSPISGHRSVSWYQQTPGQGLQFLFEYFSETQRNKGNFPGRFSGRQFSNSRSEMNVSTLELGDSALYLCASTQGGYGYTFGSGTRLTVV.

Here the CDR3 reads CASSYGGGPYNEQFF. The CDR3 DNA reads as TGTGCCAGCAGTTACGGGGGGGGTCCCTACAATGAGCAGTTCTTC. The V and J genes are TRBV6-5 and TRBJ2-1, with 7 bases matching TRBD2. This CDR3 is built from 15 residues. The junction had 3 bases not matched to a gene; V was cut back by 2 bases and J by 2 bases. CDR1 and CDR2 from the germline V gene are MNHEY and SVGAGI.

V and J are TRBV5-6 and TRBJ2-7, with 8 nucleotides matching TRBD1. Germline values: CDR1 SGHDT, CDR2 YYEEEE. The CDR3 totals 13 residues. With 4 bases clipped from V and 3 bases from J, the junction kept 3 bases outside the gene matches. CDR3 in amino acids: CASSKGQGYEQYF. The DNA for the CDR3 is TGTGCCAGCAGCAAAGGACAGGGCTACGAGCAGTACTTC.

The chain uses TRBV6-6 and TRBJ1-1, with 10 positions matching TRBD1. V shed 5 bases and J 1 base; nucleotides not matched to a gene: 13. Germline CDR1 and CDR2: MNHNY and SVGAGI (reference sequence). CDR3 length equals 18 residues. This CDR3 is CASSRYSGTGAGNTEAFF. The DNA for the CDR3 is TGTGCCAGCAGTAGATACTCGGGGACAGGGGCGGGGAACACTGAAGCTTTCTTT.

This rearrangement joins TRBV5-1 to TRBJ1-4; maybe TRBD1 (6 bases). V lost 4 bases to trimming and J lost 7 bases, with 11 bases between them. Germline CDR1 SGHRS, CDR2 YFSETQ. The CDR3 loop spans 13 amino acids. The CDR3 DNA sequence: TGCGCCAGCAGCCCAGGGACACTTGAAAAACTGTTTTTT. Protein sequence: CASSPGTLEKLFF.

The CDR3 nucleotides read TGTGCTAGTGCCTCCCGGCAGGGGGAATATAGCAATCAGCCCCAGCATTTT. Its translation is CASASRQGEYSNQPQHF. The V and J genes are TRBV12-5 and TRBJ1-5; 7 nucleotides line up with TRBD1. The CDR3 is made up of 17 amino acids. The junction had 12 bases not matched to a gene; V was cut back by 7 bases and J by 0 bases. Looked up from germline, CDR1 is LGHNT and CDR2 is FRNRAP.

This clone was found once. The CDR3 sequence: CASSTLRGSTYEQYF. The DNA of the CDR3 is TGTGCCAGCAGTACCCTTCGAGGTTCTACCTACGAGCAGTACTTC. The chain uses TRBV6-5 and TRBJ2-7, with D uncertain. V lost 5 bases and J lost 2, with 16 bases in between. The CDR3 sequence is 15 residues long. Germline assignment: CDR1 MNHEY and CDR2 SVGAGI.

V is TRBV2 and J is TRBJ2-7, with TRBD2 matching 11 bases. The CDR3 loop spans 14 amino acids. Trimming at V came to 3 bases and at J to 5 bases, leaving 3 bases not matched to a gene. Germline CDR1 reads SNHLY; CDR2 reads FYNNEI. The CDR3 DNA follows: TGTGCCAGCAGTGATAGCGGGGGGGCCCACGAGCAGTACTTC. Translated, it gives CASSDSGGAHEQYF.

This clone came up once. CDR3 DNA sequence: TGTGCCATCGTTAAGGGGAATGAGCAGTTCTTC. Residues: CAIVKGNEQFF. J is TRBJ2-1 and V is TRBV25-1, with D possibly TRBD1 on 5 matching bases. This CDR3 region has 11 residues. Germline V gene sequence: CDR1 MGHDK, CDR2 SYGVNS. The germline V and J ends were trimmed by 10 bases and 7 bases, with 11 bases remaining between them.